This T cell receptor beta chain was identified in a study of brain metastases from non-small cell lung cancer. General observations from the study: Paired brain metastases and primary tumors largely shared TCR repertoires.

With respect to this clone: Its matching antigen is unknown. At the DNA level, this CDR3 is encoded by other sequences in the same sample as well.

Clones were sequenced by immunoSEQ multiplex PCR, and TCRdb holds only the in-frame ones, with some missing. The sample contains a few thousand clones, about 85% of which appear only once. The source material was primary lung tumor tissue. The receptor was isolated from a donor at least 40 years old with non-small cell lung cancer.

The CDR3 reads CASSVGGADEKLFF. The CDR3 nucleotides read TGTGCCAGCAGTGTGGGGGGCGCGGATGAAAAACTGTTTTTT. The chain recombines TRBV2 with TRBJ1-4, with D tentatively TRBD1 (6 bases). The V gene lost 4 bases and the J gene lost 6 bases, with 12 bases spanning the gap. CDR1 and CDR2 (germline): SNHLY, FYNNEI. This CDR3 region has 14 residues.